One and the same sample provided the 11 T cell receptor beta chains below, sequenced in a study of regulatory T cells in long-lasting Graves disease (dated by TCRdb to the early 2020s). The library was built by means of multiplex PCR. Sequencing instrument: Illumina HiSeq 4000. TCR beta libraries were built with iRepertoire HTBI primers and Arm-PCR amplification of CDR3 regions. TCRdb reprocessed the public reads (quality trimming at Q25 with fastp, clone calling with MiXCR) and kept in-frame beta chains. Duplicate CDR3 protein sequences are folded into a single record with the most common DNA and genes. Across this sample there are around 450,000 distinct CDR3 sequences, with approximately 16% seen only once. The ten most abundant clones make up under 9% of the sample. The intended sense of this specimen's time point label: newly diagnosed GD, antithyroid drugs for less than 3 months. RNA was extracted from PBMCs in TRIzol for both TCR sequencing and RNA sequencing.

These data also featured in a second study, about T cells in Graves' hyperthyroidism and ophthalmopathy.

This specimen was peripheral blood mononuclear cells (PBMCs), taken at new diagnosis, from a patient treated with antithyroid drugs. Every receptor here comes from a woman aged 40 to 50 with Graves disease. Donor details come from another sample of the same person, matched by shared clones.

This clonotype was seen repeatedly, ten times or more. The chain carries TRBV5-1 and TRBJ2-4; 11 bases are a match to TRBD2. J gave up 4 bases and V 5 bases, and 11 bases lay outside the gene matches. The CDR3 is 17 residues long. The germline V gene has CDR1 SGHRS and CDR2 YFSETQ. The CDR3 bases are TGCGCCAGCAGTGAACCGGGACTAGCGGACCATAAAAACATTCAGTACTTC. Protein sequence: CASSEPGLADHKNIQYF.

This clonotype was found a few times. This CDR3 is CASSYSGSYGYTF. The CDR3 nucleotides read TGTGCCAGCAGTTACTCCGGCAGCTATGGCTACACCTTC. J is TRBJ1-2 and V is TRBV6-5; D call uncertain. With 0 bases removed from V and 4 bases from J, the gap between germline ends came to 6 bases. Germline V lookup: CDR1 MNHEY, CDR2 SVGAGI. The CDR3 totals 13 residues.

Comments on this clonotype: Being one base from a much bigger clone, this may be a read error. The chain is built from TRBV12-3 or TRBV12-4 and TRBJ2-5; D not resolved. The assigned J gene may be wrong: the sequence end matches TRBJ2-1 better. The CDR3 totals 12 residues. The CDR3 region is CASTPEAIEQFF. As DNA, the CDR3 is TGTGCCAGCACCCCAGAGGCTATTGAGCAGTTCTTC.

The CDR3 protein is CASSNYRTGGTEAFF. CDR3 DNA sequence: TGTGCCAGCAGCAACTATAGGACAGGGGGCACTGAAGCTTTCTTT. The V and J genes are TRBV7-8 and TRBJ1-1; 10 bases line up with TRBD1. V was clipped by 5 bases and J by 4 bases; unmatched bases: 7. CDR1 is SGHVS, CDR2 FQNEAQ, per germline. The CDR3 runs to 15 residues.

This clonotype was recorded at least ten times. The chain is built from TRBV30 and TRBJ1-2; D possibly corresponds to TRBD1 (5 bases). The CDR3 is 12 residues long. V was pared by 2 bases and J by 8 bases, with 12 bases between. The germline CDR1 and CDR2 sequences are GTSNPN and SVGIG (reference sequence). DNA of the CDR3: TGTGCCTGGAGTTACCAGGGCGACGGCTACACCTTC. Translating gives CAWSYQGDGYTF.

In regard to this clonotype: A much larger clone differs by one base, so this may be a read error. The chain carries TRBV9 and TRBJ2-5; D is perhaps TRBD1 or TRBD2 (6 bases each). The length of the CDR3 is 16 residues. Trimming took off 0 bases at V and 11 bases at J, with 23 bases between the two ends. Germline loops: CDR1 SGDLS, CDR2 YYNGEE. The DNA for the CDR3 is TGTGCCAGCAGCGTAGAAGGCGGGACAACATACAATGAGCAGTACTTC. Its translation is CASSVEGGTTYNEQYF.

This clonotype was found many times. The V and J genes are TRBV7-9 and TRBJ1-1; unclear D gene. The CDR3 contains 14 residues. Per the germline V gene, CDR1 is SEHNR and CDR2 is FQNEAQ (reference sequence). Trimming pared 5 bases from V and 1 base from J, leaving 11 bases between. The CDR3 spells CASSPPVGNTEAFF. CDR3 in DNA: TGTGCCAGCAGCCCGCCCGTGGGGAACACTGAAGCTTTCTTT.

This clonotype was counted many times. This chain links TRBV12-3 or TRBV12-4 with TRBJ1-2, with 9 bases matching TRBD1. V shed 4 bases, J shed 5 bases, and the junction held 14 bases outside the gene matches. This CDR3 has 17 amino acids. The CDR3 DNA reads TGTGCCAGCAGTTGGACTCCAATTACAGGGGGCAAATATGGCTACACCTTC. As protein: CASSWTPITGGKYGYTF.

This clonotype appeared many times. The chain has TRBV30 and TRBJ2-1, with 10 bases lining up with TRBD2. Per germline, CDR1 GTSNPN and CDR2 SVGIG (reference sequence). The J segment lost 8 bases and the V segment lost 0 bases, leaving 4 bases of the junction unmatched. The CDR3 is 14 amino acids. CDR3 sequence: CAWSVGAGGDEQFF. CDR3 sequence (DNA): TGTGCCTGGAGTGTGGGAGCGGGAGGGGATGAGCAGTTCTTC. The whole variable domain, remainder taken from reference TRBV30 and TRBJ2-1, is SQTIHQWPATLVQPVGSPLSLECTVEGTSNPNLYWYRQAAGRGLQLLFYSVGIGQISSEVPQNLSASRPQDRQFILSSKKLLLSDSGFYLCAWSVGAGGDEQFFGPGTRLTVL.

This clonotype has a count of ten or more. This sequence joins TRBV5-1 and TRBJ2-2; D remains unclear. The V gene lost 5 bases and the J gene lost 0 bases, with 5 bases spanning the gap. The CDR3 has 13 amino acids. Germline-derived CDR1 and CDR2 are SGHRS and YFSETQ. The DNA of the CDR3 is TGCGCCAGCAGACCGGCGAACACCGGGGAGCTGTTTTTT. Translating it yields CASRPANTGELFF.

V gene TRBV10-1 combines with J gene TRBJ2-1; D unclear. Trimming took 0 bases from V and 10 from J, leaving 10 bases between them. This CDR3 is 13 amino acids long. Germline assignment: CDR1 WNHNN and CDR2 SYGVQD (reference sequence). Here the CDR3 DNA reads TGCGCCAGCAGTGAGTCTTGGGCGGCCGAGCAGTTCTTC. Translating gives CASSESWAAEQFF.